The 18 T cell receptor beta chains presented below share a single source sample, sequenced in a study of T cell responses to AZD1222 COVID-19 vaccine. Assay: immunoSEQ multiplex PCR; the TCRdb copy retains only in-frame clones and omits some. Of about 150,000 clones in the sample, around 90% are singletons; the top ten hold about 1.3%. The sample here was peripheral blood, taken on day 0 of AZD1222 vaccination. These receptors were collected from an adult in good health.

CDR3 in DNA: TGTGCCAGCAGCTTAGGGTTTGGCGAGCAGTACTTC. Translated: CASSLGFGEQYF. The chain links TRBV7-2 to TRBJ2-7; D unclear. Germline V gives CDR1 SGHTA, CDR2 FQGNSA. This CDR3 comprises 12 residues. V lost 1 base and J lost 6, with 7 bases in between. Full variable domain (rest looked up from reference TRBV7-2 and TRBJ2-7): GAGVSQSPSNKVTEKGKDVELRCDPISGHTALYWYRQSLGQGLEFLIYFQGNSAPDKSGLPSDRFSAERTGGSVSTLTIQRTQQEDSAVYLCASSLGFGEQYFGPGTRLTVT.

The chain has TRBV3-1 (or the pseudogene TRBV3-2) and TRBJ2-3; 8 bases agree with TRBD2. Germline CDR1 and CDR2: LGHDT and YNNKEL (reference sequence). The J segment lost 4 bases and the V segment lost 0 bases, leaving 6 bases of the junction unmatched. There are 16 residues in the CDR3. CDR3 amino acids: CASSQEGTRRADTQYF. The DNA for the CDR3 is TGTGCCAGCAGCCAAGAGGGGACTAGGCGGGCAGATACGCAGTATTTT.

The rearrangement joins TRBV28 to TRBJ1-2; D call uncertain. CDR1 MDHEN and CDR2 SYDVKM come from the germline V gene. Deletions cut 8 bases from V and 4 bases from J, with 11 bases between. CDR3 length: 12 residues. CDR3 coding DNA: TGTGCCAGCGGTAGGGTAGCCTATGGCTACACCTTC. This sequence encodes CASGRVAYGYTF.

The CDR3 DNA reads TGTGCCAGCAGCACCAAGACAGGGGAATATTATAGCAATCAGCCCCAGCATTTT. This sequence encodes CASSTKTGEYYSNQPQHF. The V gene is TRBV5-6, the J gene TRBJ1-5; 8 nucleotides align to TRBD1. CDR1 and CDR2 from the germline V gene are SGHDT and YYEEEE. V was pared by 4 bases and J by 0 bases, with 12 bases of the junction left unmatched. This CDR3 has 18 residues. Drawing the rest from reference TRBV5-6 and TRBJ1-5, the complete variable domain is DAGVTQSPTHLIKTRGQQVTLRCSPKSGHDTVSWYQQALGQGPQFIFQYYEEEERQRGNFPDRFSGHQFPNYSSELNVNALLLGDSALYLCASSTKTGEYYSNQPQHFGDGTRLSIL.

The rearrangement joins TRBV1 to TRBJ2-2; the table's D call, TRBD2, was not checked against the DNA. TRBV1 is flagged as a pseudogene. The CDR3 covers 16 residues. The CDR3 protein is CTSTPGLAGGTGELFF. The CDR3 DNA follows: TGCACCAGCACGCCGGGACTAGCGGGAGGGACCGGGGAGCTGTTTTTT.

V is TRBV7-9 and J is TRBJ1-5; D may be TRBD1 (6 bases). The CDR3 extends over 14 amino acids. Between the trimmed V and J ends, which lost 5 bases and 2 bases, there was a span of 10 bases. CDR1 is SEHNR, CDR2 FQNEAQ, per germline (reference sequence). The CDR3 region has the DNA TGTGCCAGCAGCACCAGACAGGGCAATCAGCCCCAGCATTTT. Translation gives CASSTRQGNQPQHF.

V is TRBV11-3 and J is TRBJ2-3; D is ambiguous. This CDR3 contains 12 residues. The V end lost 0 bases, the J end lost 6 bases, and 4 bases lay between the germline ends. CDR1 is SGHNT, CDR2 YENEEA, per germline. CDR3 nucleotides: TGTGCCAGCAGCTTAGATAGCGATACGCAGTATTTT. Translated, it gives CASSLDSDTQYF.

The rearrangement uses TRBV7-2 and TRBJ2-3; 11 nucleotides line up with TRBD2. This CDR3 comprises 18 residues. CDR1 and CDR2 from the germline V gene are SGHTA and FQGNSA. V lost 3 bases to trimming and J lost 1 base; unmatched junction nucleotides: 9. The CDR3 loop reads CASSFQSSGRPRTDTQYF. CDR3 DNA: TGTGCCAGCAGCTTTCAATCTAGCGGGAGGCCTCGCACAGATACGCAGTATTTT.

The chain links TRBV9 to TRBJ2-7; 14 bases are a match to TRBD2. The trim removed 3 bases at V and 6 bases at J, leaving 2 bases unmatched. Germline loops: CDR1 SGDLS, CDR2 YYNGEE. CDR3 length: 14 amino acids. In DNA, the CDR3 is TGTGCCAGCAGCGGACTAGCGGGAGGGCGCGAGCAGTACTTC. The encoded protein is CASSGLAGGREQYF.

The V and J genes are TRBV2 and TRBJ1-5; 9 nucleotides line up with TRBD1. V lost 5 bases and J lost 7; bases outside the gene matches: 9. CDR3 size: 15 residues. The germline CDR1 and CDR2 sequences are SNHLY and FYNNEI. The CDR3 spells CASSRTGASGQPQHF. The CDR3 region has the DNA TGTGCCAGCAGTCGGACAGGGGCTTCCGGACAGCCCCAGCATTTT.

The chain links TRBV27 to TRBJ1-6; TRBD1 matches at 8 bases. Germline lookup yields CDR1 MNHEY and CDR2 SMNVEV (reference sequence). The CDR3 consists of 17 residues. The J segment lost 2 bases and the V segment lost 0 bases, leaving 3 bases of the junction unmatched. CDR3 residues: CASSLSGQGPYNSPLHF. In DNA, the CDR3 is TGTGCCAGCAGTTTATCTGGACAGGGCCCCTATAATTCACCCCTCCACTTT.

This clone was detected only once. The rearrangement links TRBV25-1 to TRBJ1-5; 8 positions agree with TRBD1. This CDR3 spans 13 amino acids. V was pared by 4 bases and J by 6 bases, with 2 bases of the junction left unmatched. Germline CDR1 MGHDK, CDR2 SYGVNS. CDR3 residues: CASSGQGFQPQHF. DNA of the CDR3: TGTGCCAGCAGTGGACAGGGGTTTCAGCCCCAGCATTTT.

A word on this clone: The same CDR3 can be traced to other DNA sequences in this sample. This chain uses TRBV24-1 with TRBJ1-1; D call uncertain. Trimming left V 3 bases short and J 4 bases short, with 8 bases between. The CDR3 sequence is 13 residues long. Germline V gives CDR1 KGHDR, CDR2 SFDVKD. CDR3 region: CATSDPGGTEAFF. The CDR3 DNA reads as TGTGCCACCAGTGATCCCGGTGGCACTGAAGCTTTCTTT.

The V and J genes are TRBV30 and TRBJ1-1, with TRBD1 as a possible D gene (6 bases). Germline V lookup: CDR1 GTSNPN, CDR2 SVGIG (reference sequence). V gave up 4 bases and J gave up 4 bases, with 16 bases separating them. The length of the CDR3 is 14 residues. The CDR3 DNA is TGTGCCTGGAACACGAGGGGGGCCGGCACTGAAGCTTTCTTT. The encoded protein is CAWNTRGAGTEAFF.

V and J are TRBV5-6 and TRBJ2-1; 7 positions match TRBD2. The CDR3 consists of 14 residues. Germline assignment: CDR1 SGHDT and CDR2 YYEEEE. V lost 3 bases, J lost 9 bases, and 9 bases stayed unmatched. The CDR3 sequence is CASSWTLALGEQFF. The CDR3 DNA sequence: TGTGCCAGCAGCTGGACACTAGCGCTAGGTGAGCAGTTCTTC. Supplemented by reference TRBV5-6 and TRBJ2-1, the full variable domain reads DAGVTQSPTHLIKTRGQQVTLRCSPKSGHDTVSWYQQALGQGPQFIFQYYEEEERQRGNFPDRFSGHQFPNYSSELNVNALLLGDSALYLCASSWTLALGEQFFGPGTRLTVL.

The chain links TRBV19 to TRBJ2-7, with 10 bases matching TRBD1. Germline values: CDR1 LNHDA, CDR2 SQIVND (reference sequence). V shed 4 bases, J shed 3 bases, and the junction held 9 bases outside the gene matches. CDR3 length equals 16 residues. CDR3 residues: CASSTLGGQGIYEQYF. Here the CDR3 DNA reads TGTGCCAGTAGTACCCTAGGGGGACAGGGGATCTACGAGCAGTACTTC.

The chain is built from TRBV6-1 and TRBJ2-2; the match to TRBD1 covers 7 bases. Germline lookup yields CDR1 MNHNS and CDR2 SASEGT. CDR3 length equals 12 residues. J lost 9 bases, V lost 3 bases, and 1 base had no gene match. CDR3 coding DNA: TGTGCCAGCAGTGAGACAGGGAGGGAGCTGTTTTTT. The encoded protein is CASSETGRELFF.

This clone was counted a single time. The rearrangement links TRBV28 to TRBJ2-7; D is tentatively TRBD1 or TRBD2 (6 bases each). CDR3 length: 13 residues. Germline V gene sequence: CDR1 MDHEN, CDR2 SYDVKM. Trimming took off 7 bases at V and 6 bases at J, with 16 bases between the two ends. As DNA, the CDR3 is TGTGCCAGCACCGAGGGGGGAGGCGGCGAGCAGTACTTC. This gives the protein CASTEGGGGEQYF.